These 9 T cell receptor beta chains were all obtained from the same sample, sequenced in a study of OX40 agonist ivuxolimab in advanced cancers. The protocol was immunoSEQ multiplex PCR, while the TCRdb copy is restricted to in-frame clones and leaves out a portion. The sample holds about 76,000 clones, approximately 83% seen once. Specimen: CD4+ or CD8+ T cells sorted from blood, collected in a trial of the OX40 agonist ivuxolimab. These receptors were taken from an adult with an advanced solid tumor such as melanoma, head and neck, liver or kidney cancer.

The chain employs TRBV5-1 and TRBJ1-4, with D perhaps matching TRBD1 (5 bases). Trimming removed 2 bases from V and 8 bases from J, with 7 bases in between. Germline values: CDR1 SGHRS, CDR2 YFSETQ. The CDR3 totals 12 residues. The CDR3 region is CASSFNREKLFF. DNA for the CDR3: TGCGCCAGCAGCTTTAACAGGGAAAAACTGTTTTTT.

V usage is TRBV19 and J usage is TRBJ2-3; 11 bases fit TRBD2. From germline, CDR1 is LNHDA and CDR2 SQIVND (reference sequence). The CDR3 consists of 14 residues. V trimming: 7 bases; J trimming: 4 bases; junction bases outside the gene matches: 4. The chain's CDR3 is CASKTSGSADTQYF. The DNA of the CDR3 is TGTGCCAGTAAAACTAGCGGGAGCGCAGATACGCAGTATTTT. The full variable domain, completed using reference TRBV19 and TRBJ2-3, is DGGITQSPKYLFRKEGQNVTLSCEQNLNHDAMYWYRQDPGQGLRLIYYSQIVNDFQKGDIAEGYSVSREKKESFPLTVTSAQKNPTAFYLCASKTSGSADTQYFGPGTRLTVL.

The chain employs TRBV9 and TRBJ1-2; no definite D call. The germline V gene has CDR1 SGDLS and CDR2 YYNGEE. The CDR3 is 16 residues long. The V and J ends lost 0 bases and 0 bases respectively, with 12 bases between them. CDR3 coding DNA: TGTGCCAGCAGCGTAGAAGATTCGTGGGCTAACTATGGCTACACCTTC. The encoded protein is CASSVEDSWANYGYTF.

A few counts support this clone. The chain has TRBV5-6 and TRBJ1-1; no reliable D call. CDR3 length: 14 residues. Trimming removed 4 bases at V and 6 bases at J, with 16 bases between. The germline V gene encodes CDR1 SGHDT and CDR2 YYEEEE. This CDR3 reads CASSHFERTSEAFF. CDR3 in DNA: TGTGCCAGCAGCCACTTCGAGAGGACCTCTGAAGCTTTCTTT.

The V call is TRBV11-2, the J call TRBJ2-7; 7 nucleotides agree with TRBD1. CDR3 length: 14 amino acids. Germline V gene lookup returns CDR1 SGHAT and CDR2 FQNNGV. Trimming removed 6 bases from V and 3 bases from J; junction bases left unmatched: 8. The CDR3 DNA reads TGTGCCAGCAGACTTACAGGGGCGAACTACGAGCAGTACTTC. It specifies CASRLTGANYEQYF. Based on the CDR3 plus reference TRBV11-2 and TRBJ2-7, the full variable domain is EAGVAQSPRYKIIEKRQSVAFWCNPISGHATLYWYQQILGQGPKLLIQFQNNGVVDDSQLPKDRFSAERLKGVDSTLKIQPAKLEDSAVYLCASRLTGANYEQYFGPGTRLTVT.

The chain joins TRBV21-1 to TRBJ2-7; the table gives TRBD2 as D, unverified against the DNA. TRBV21-1 is annotated as a pseudogene. This CDR3 is built from 14 residues. CDR3: CASSLTGLGHEQYF. The CDR3 DNA sequence: TGTGCCAGCAGCCTGACGGGACTAGGGCACGAGCAGTACTTC.

The rearrangement joins TRBV19 to TRBJ1-5; 8 positions agree with TRBD1. The CDR3 contains 16 residues. Unmatched junction bases numbered 7, after V lost 4 bases and J lost 2 bases. Germline V gives CDR1 LNHDA, CDR2 SQIVND (reference sequence). This CDR3 is CASSTTDRGGNQPQHF. CDR3 nucleotide sequence: TGTGCCAGTAGTACCACAGACAGGGGAGGCAATCAGCCCCAGCATTTT.

The chain links TRBV5-1 to TRBJ2-7; D is unresolved. The V gene's germline CDR1 is SGHRS and CDR2 YFSETQ. V shed 4 bases and J shed 3 bases, with 11 bases lying between them. The CDR3 covers 13 residues. CDR3 residues: CASSPPDLYEQYF. The CDR3, as DNA: TGCGCCAGCAGCCCACCGGACCTCTACGAGCAGTACTTC.

CDR3 nucleotides: TGCAGCGTCGTCTTCTGGGGAAACACTGAAGCTTTCTTT. It yields the protein CSVVFWGNTEAFF. This chain joins TRBV29-1 and TRBJ1-1, with D hard to call. Germline-derived CDR1 and CDR2 are SQVTM and ANQGSEA. Trimming took off 6 bases at V and 2 bases at J, with 13 bases between the two ends. The CDR3 sequence is 13 residues long.